The 28 T cell receptor beta chains reported below all come from one sample, sequenced in a study of cytomegalovirus exposure and HLA in healthy donors. The primer mix had 60 Vbeta and 13 Jbeta primers. Generated by immunoSEQ multiplex PCR, the TCRdb table keeps only in-frame clones and is missing some. The sample shows some 120,000 clones, 80% of them seen only once. The sequencing input was PBMCs. The receptors here all came from a human donor in good health.

The chain employs TRBV2 and TRBJ2-1; tentatively, D is TRBD1 (5 bases). This CDR3 has 12 residues. Trimming took 10 bases from V and 6 from J, leaving 13 bases between them. Germline V gene lookup returns CDR1 SNHLY and CDR2 FYNNEI. DNA for the CDR3: TGTGCCATTTTAGGGGAAACCAATGAGCAGTTCTTC. Amino acids: CAILGETNEQFF.

This clone was observed a handful of times. The rearrangement joins TRBV7-9 to TRBJ1-5; 9 bases are shared with TRBD1. CDR1 is SEHNR, CDR2 FQNEAQ, per germline (reference sequence). This CDR3 spans 17 amino acids. Trimming at V came to 5 bases and at J to 1 base, leaving 9 bases not matched to a gene. CDR3 in DNA: TGTGCCAGCAGCCAGCAAGGAACAGGGGGCAGCAATCAGCCCCAGCATTTT. Protein: CASSQQGTGGSNQPQHF.

The chain combines TRBV10-1 with TRBJ2-7; 10 positions match TRBD2. The CDR3 is 18 residues long. The V segment lost 10 bases and the J segment 7 bases; nucleotides outside the gene matches: 25. CDR1 and CDR2 (germline): WNHNN, SYGVQD (reference sequence). DNA of the CDR3: TGCGCCATACAATATAGCGGGGGGCAAAACTCCGGCCCCCCGGAGCAGTACTTC. Translated, it gives CAIQYSGGQNSGPPEQYF.

This chain connects TRBV29-1 to TRBJ1-1; a possible D gene is TRBD1 (5 bases). CDR1 and CDR2 (germline): SQVTM, ANQGSEA. This CDR3 is built from 12 residues. With 6 bases removed from V and 3 bases from J, the gap between germline ends came to 11 bases. The CDR3: CSVLGGYTEAFF. CDR3 nucleotide sequence: TGCAGCGTGCTGGGGGGTTACACTGAAGCTTTCTTT.

The table lists this clone with a few counts. The V call is TRBV5-6, the J call TRBJ2-7; D is undetermined. V was shortened by 3 bases and J by 12 bases, with 13 bases between the two germline ends. Germline V gene lookup returns CDR1 SGHDT and CDR2 YYEEEE. The CDR3 covers 11 residues. CDR3 residues: CASSSDISLYF. As DNA, the CDR3 is TGTGCCAGCAGCTCTGACATTTCGCTGTACTTC. Full variable domain (remainder filled in from reference TRBV5-6 and TRBJ2-7): DAGVTQSPTHLIKTRGQQVTLRCSPKSGHDTVSWYQQALGQGPQFIFQYYEEEERQRGNFPDRFSGHQFPNYSSELNVNALLLGDSALYLCASSSDISLYFGPGTRLTVT.

The chain joins TRBV5-1 to TRBJ2-7; D gene unclear. V was pared by 1 base and J by 6 bases, with 8 bases between. Germline loops: CDR1 SGHRS, CDR2 YFSETQ. The length of the CDR3 is 12 residues. CDR3 residues: CASSLHSSEQYF. CDR3 coding DNA: TGCGCCAGCAGCTTGCATAGTTCCGAGCAGTACTTC. Full variable domain (missing parts from reference TRBV5-1 and TRBJ2-7): KAGVTQTPRYLIKTRGQQVTLSCSPISGHRSVSWYQQTPGQGLQFLFEYFSETQRNKGNFPGRFSGRQFSNSRSEMNVSTLELGDSALYLCASSLHSSEQYFGPGTRLTVT.

The chain combines TRBV10-2 with TRBJ1-3; 8 nucleotides match TRBD1. Germline V gene lookup returns CDR1 WSHSY and CDR2 SAAADI. This CDR3 spans 13 amino acids. V was pared by 8 bases and J by 8 bases, with 8 bases of the junction left unmatched. The CDR3, as DNA: TGCGCCAGCGAAGGACAGGGCTCGGACACCATATATTTT. It encodes CASEGQGSDTIYF.

V gene TRBV4-2 combines with J gene TRBJ2-7; 11 bases are shared with TRBD2. The ends lost 0 bases at V and 1 base at J; junction bases unmatched: 11. The germline CDR1 and CDR2 sequences are LGHNA and YNFKEQ. The CDR3 runs 19 residues. The CDR3 protein is CASSQDLLAGGCWSYEQYF. For the CDR3, the DNA is TGTGCCAGCAGCCAAGATCTCCTAGCGGGGGGCTGTTGGTCCTACGAGCAGTACTTC.

This clone has more than one count but fewer than ten. CDR3 sequence reads: CASRPTENSYEQYF. The DNA for the CDR3 is TGTGCCAGCAGACCGACAGAAAACTCCTACGAGCAGTACTTC. The chain joins TRBV6-6 to TRBJ2-7, with D perhaps TRBD1 (5 bases). Trimming shortened V by 6 bases and J by 0 bases, and 12 bases separated the two germline ends. Germline V gene data show CDR1 as MNHNY and CDR2 as SVGAGI (reference sequence). The CDR3 sequence is 14 residues long.

The table lists this clone with a count of one. This rearrangement joins TRBV27 to TRBJ2-3, with 7 bases identical to TRBD1. Trimming at V came to 0 bases and at J to 14 bases, leaving 5 bases not matched to a gene. CDR1 is MNHEY, CDR2 SMNVEV, per germline (reference sequence). There are 12 residues in the CDR3. The DNA of the CDR3 is TGTGCCAGCAGTTTATCGGTTGGGACAGCGTATTTT. It codes for CASSLSVGTAYF.

The chain combines TRBV28 with TRBJ1-2, with 7 bases aligning to TRBD1. The CDR3 extends over 14 amino acids. With V trimmed by 7 bases and J by 8 bases, 13 bases remained unmatched. Germline-derived CDR1 and CDR2 are MDHEN and SYDVKM. CDR3: CASTQGQGVWGYTF. The CDR3 region has the DNA TGTGCCAGCACCCAGGGCCAGGGGGTTTGGGGCTACACCTTC.

This clone occurred a few times. A read error may account for a junction end that differs from germline. The gene calls are TRBV10-3 and TRBJ1-2; D unclear. Germline V gene sequence: CDR1 ENHRY, CDR2 SYGVKD. The CDR3 is 14 amino acids. CDR3 in DNA: TGTGCCAGCAGTGGGCCGGGGAGTAACTATGGCTACACCTTC. Its protein is CASSGPGSNYGYTF.

J is TRBJ2-1 and V is TRBV19; 7 positions match TRBD2. This CDR3 comprises 15 residues. V was clipped by 3 bases and J by 3 bases; unmatched bases: 5. The germline CDR1 and CDR2 sequences are LNHDA and SQIVND (reference sequence). Here the CDR3 DNA reads TGTGCCAGTAGTATCCGAGGGGAGGGCTACAATGAGCAGTTCTTC. Translation: CASSIRGEGYNEQFF.

The chain carries TRBV2 and TRBJ1-5; 11 bases line up with TRBD1. CDR1 and CDR2 (germline): SNHLY, FYNNEI. Trimming removed 5 bases from V and 5 bases from J; junction bases left unmatched: 2. The length of the CDR3 is 14 residues. The CDR3 DNA follows: TGTGCCAGCAGTATGGGACAGGGGGATCAGCCCCAGCATTTT. It is translated as CASSMGQGDQPQHF.

This clone was recorded a few times. V and J are TRBV4-1 and TRBJ1-4; 11 positions match TRBD1. J lost 3 bases, V lost 5 bases, and 5 bases had no gene match. The germline V gene encodes CDR1 MGHRA and CDR2 YSYEKL. The CDR3 spans 16 residues. The CDR3, as DNA: TGCGCCAGCAGCTGGACAGGGGGCCTTGCTAATGAAAAACTGTTTTTT. Amino acids: CASSWTGGLANEKLFF.

A few counts support this clone. The sample holds other DNA sequences that translate to the same CDR3. The V gene is TRBV9, the J gene TRBJ2-7; 9 bases match TRBD1. V lost 3 bases to trimming and J lost 3 bases; unmatched junction nucleotides: 4. Germline V lookup: CDR1 SGDLS, CDR2 YYNGEE. The CDR3 is made up of 14 amino acids. CDR3 loop: CASSAGTGRYEQYF. The CDR3 nucleotides are TGTGCCAGCAGCGCCGGGACAGGGCGCTACGAGCAGTACTTC.

In this sample, this clone turned up a few times. This chain links TRBV19 with TRBJ1-1, with D unclear. Germline-derived CDR1 and CDR2 are LNHDA and SQIVND (reference sequence). Trimming shortened V by 7 bases and J by 6 bases, and 9 bases separated the two germline ends. This CDR3 spans 11 amino acids. The CDR3, as DNA: TGTGCCAGTACCAGTGGTCCTGAAGCTTTCTTT. It is translated as CASTSGPEAFF.

The V and J genes are TRBV5-1 and TRBJ2-5; 13 bases align to TRBD2. Trimming at V came to 9 bases and at J to 1 base, leaving 6 bases not matched to a gene. CDR3 length: 15 residues. Per the germline V gene, CDR1 is SGHRS and CDR2 is YFSETQ. Here the CDR3 reads CATTSGGGGQETQYF. CDR3 nucleotide sequence: TGCGCCACAACTAGCGGGGGGGGAGGCCAAGAGACCCAGTACTTC.

A single count supports this clone. This rearrangement joins TRBV29-1 to TRBJ2-5; 11 nucleotides align to TRBD2. There are 15 residues in the CDR3. Germline loops: CDR1 SQVTM, CDR2 ANQGSEA. V trimming: 7 bases; J trimming: 7 bases; junction bases outside the gene matches: 14. The CDR3 is CSAILAGGTAGTQYF. DNA of the CDR3: TGCAGCGCTATCCTAGCGGGGGGAACCGCCGGGACCCAGTACTTC.

The chain carries TRBV11-2 and TRBJ1-5, with a weak D call TRBD1 (5 bases). This CDR3 is 14 amino acids long. Germline CDR1 and CDR2: SGHAT and FQNNGV. Trimming stripped 3 bases from V and 7 bases from J, with 13 bases between. The CDR3 bases are TGTGCCAGCAGCTTGGGGCCGTTGGGACAGCCCCAGCATTTT. It translates to CASSLGPLGQPQHF.

V usage is TRBV28 and J usage is TRBJ2-5; 9 nucleotides match TRBD2. The tail of the sequence fits TRBJ2-7 better, so the J call may be wrong. The CDR3 is made up of 14 amino acids. CDR1 is MDHEN, CDR2 SYDVKM, per germline. The CDR3 nucleotides are TGTGCCAGCAGGGATAGCGGGGGAACCTACGAGCAGTACTTC. It codes for CASRDSGGTYEQYF.

The chain recombines TRBV7-9 with TRBJ2-1; 10 bases are shared with TRBD2. J lost 0 bases, V lost 5 bases, and 7 bases had no gene match. Germline CDR1 SEHNR, CDR2 FQNEAQ (reference sequence). The CDR3 spans 17 residues. The CDR3 loop reads CASSPTLAGVSYNEQFF. The CDR3, as DNA: TGTGCCAGCAGCCCCACCCTAGCGGGGGTCTCCTACAATGAGCAGTTCTTC.

The rearrangement uses TRBV5-1 and TRBJ2-1, with 10 bases matching TRBD2. The V and J ends lost 4 bases and 2 bases, in that order; junction bases with no gene match: 3. CDR1 is SGHRS and CDR2 is YFSETQ in the germline V gene. The CDR3 covers 15 residues. The CDR3, as DNA: TGCGCCAGCAGCCCAGGGACTAGCGCCTACAATGAGCAGTTCTTC. Protein: CASSPGTSAYNEQFF.

This clone was seen a single time. The CDR3 bases are TGTGCCAGCAGCTTAGAGTTTAGCTCCTACAATGAGCAGTTCTTC. It codes for CASSLEFSSYNEQFF. The chain employs TRBV5-6 and TRBJ2-1; unclear D gene. The ends were cut back, 2 bases at V and 0 bases at J, with 9 bases in the middle. Germline V gene sequence: CDR1 SGHDT, CDR2 YYEEEE. This CDR3 is 15 amino acids long.

The CDR3 region is CASSLEGLEAFF. The CDR3 DNA reads TGTGCCAGCAGCTTGGAGGGACTTGAAGCTTTCTTT. The genes are TRBV5-6 and TRBJ1-1, with D maybe TRBD1 (5 bases). The V end was cut by 0 bases, the J end by 7 bases, with 7 bases between. From germline, CDR1 is SGHDT and CDR2 YYEEEE. The CDR3 spans 12 residues.

V is TRBV13 and J is TRBJ2-4; 9 bases map to TRBD2. The V segment lost 5 bases and the J segment 7 bases; nucleotides outside the gene matches: 3. This CDR3 has 13 amino acids. CDR1 and CDR2 (germline): PRHDT, FYEKMQ (reference sequence). The CDR3 here is CASSQSGGNIQYF. CDR3 bases: TGTGCCAGCAGCCAAAGCGGGGGGAACATTCAGTACTTC.

The rearrangement joins TRBV28 to TRBJ2-3; 8 positions agree with TRBD1. Germline CDR1 is MDHEN and CDR2 is SYDVKM. V shed 5 bases, J shed 5 bases, and the junction held 9 bases outside the gene matches. There are 15 residues in the CDR3. CDR3 DNA: TGTGCCAGCAGTAGACCCGGACAGGGATTAGATACGCAGTATTTT. Translated: CASSRPGQGLDTQYF.

The chain links TRBV4-2 to TRBJ1-1, with TRBD1 identical over 8 bases. Germline CDR1 LGHNA, CDR2 YNFKEQ. The CDR3 extends over 16 amino acids. J gave up 7 bases and V 5 bases, and 15 bases lay outside the gene matches. The CDR3 protein is CASSLSRQGRRGEAFF. CDR3 DNA sequence: TGTGCCAGCAGCTTAAGTAGACAGGGGAGGCGCGGTGAAGCTTTCTTT.